The present entry profiles one TCR beta chain with its context. These data are taken from a study of blood T cell repertoires in COVID-19. Study summary: T cells, B-cell-depleted T cells, or PBMCs supplied cDNA or gDNA.

CDR1 and CDR2 (germline): SGHRS, YFSETQ. The V and J ends lost 4 bases and 5 bases, in that order; junction bases with no gene match: 14. The CDR3 has 16 residues. Assay used: immunoSEQ multiplex PCR; TCRdb lists only in-frame clones, some missing. The sample includes about 120,000 clones, approximately 82% of them seen just once. The sequence was obtained from a man between 65 and 80 years old with active or convalescent COVID-19. The chain couples TRBV5-1 to TRBJ2-5; 7 nucleotides line up with TRBD2. Input material: peripheral blood. The CDR3 region has the DNA TGCGCCAGCAGCCTCTCTCAGCGGACTAGGGAGGAGACCCAGTACTTC. It is translated as CASSLSQRTREETQYF. Full variable domain (missing parts from reference TRBV5-1 and TRBJ2-5): KAGVTQTPRYLIKTRGQQVTLSCSPISGHRSVSWYQQTPGQGLQFLFEYFSETQRNKGNFPGRFSGRQFSNSRSEMNVSTLELGDSALYLCASSLSQRTREETQYFGPGTRLLVL.